What follows are 5 T cell receptor beta chains derived from one specimen sequenced in a study of human T cells and chemical hapten exposure. TCRdb processed the RACE reads anew with MiXCR; each CDR3 protein has one entry. Of roughly 71,000 distinct CDR3 sequences in the sample, 11% are singletons; the top ten hold more than 1.2%. Time point in this sample: patch test 3, about 24 weeks after DPC sensitization. Treatment in this sample: therapeutic diphenylcyclopropenone sensitization with weekly scalp DPC. The specimen comprised whole blood, sampled in connection with sensitization to the hapten diphenylcyclopropenone (DPC). The receptors stem from a woman aged 45 to 65 with alopecia areata. Some clones in this sample may be carry-over from other donors' samples.

This clonotype was seen at least ten times. This chain links TRBV29-1 with TRBJ1-1, with no clear D. The CDR3 consists of 11 residues. The V end lost 4 bases, the J end lost 3 bases, and 6 bases lay between the germline ends. Per germline, CDR1 SQVTM and CDR2 ANQGSEA. The CDR3 DNA sequence: TGCAGCGTTGTCCCCTACACTGAAGCTTTCTTT. As protein: CSVVPYTEAFF.

The J gene is TRBJ1-1, the V gene TRBV6-2 or TRBV6-3; 8 bases agree with TRBD1. Losses at the gene ends were 7 bases for V and 5 bases for J; bases not matched to a gene: 9. The CDR3 is 14 amino acids. The V gene's germline CDR1 is MNHEY and CDR2 SVGEGT. In DNA form, the CDR3 reads TGTGCCAGCACCCAGACAGGGGCCGGGACTGAAGCTTTCTTT. This codes for CASTQTGAGTEAFF.

This clonotype appeared a few times. The rearrangement uses TRBV28 and TRBJ1-1; D remains unclear. CDR1 MDHEN and CDR2 SYDVKM come from the germline V gene. V was trimmed by 1 base and J by 1 base, leaving 13 bases between them. The CDR3 loop spans 16 amino acids. The CDR3 DNA reads as TGTGCCAGCAGTTTATTAGGGCAGCCCGGGAACACTGAAGCTTTCTTT. This translates into CASSLLGQPGNTEAFF.

This clonotype was counted many times. This chain links TRBV6-6 with TRBJ1-1, with 7 bases aligning to TRBD1. The V segment lost 10 bases and the J segment 3 bases; nucleotides outside the gene matches: 5. In germline, CDR1 is MNHNY, CDR2 SVGAGI (reference sequence). This CDR3 contains 12 residues. The CDR3 loop is CAIQGGYTEAFF. The CDR3 DNA sequence: TGTGCCATCCAGGGGGGGTACACTGAAGCTTTCTTT.

This clonotype was detected ten times or more. This sequence joins TRBV7-2 and TRBJ2-7; TRBD1 matches at 7 bases. The CDR3 runs to 19 residues. Germline V gives CDR1 SGHTA, CDR2 FQGNSA. J was trimmed by 1 base and V by 0 bases; bases with no gene match: 15. The CDR3, as DNA: TGTGCCAGCAGCTTAGCGTATAGTTGGGGGACAGTGACTTCCTACGAGCAGTACTTC. Residues: CASSLAYSWGTVTSYEQYF.